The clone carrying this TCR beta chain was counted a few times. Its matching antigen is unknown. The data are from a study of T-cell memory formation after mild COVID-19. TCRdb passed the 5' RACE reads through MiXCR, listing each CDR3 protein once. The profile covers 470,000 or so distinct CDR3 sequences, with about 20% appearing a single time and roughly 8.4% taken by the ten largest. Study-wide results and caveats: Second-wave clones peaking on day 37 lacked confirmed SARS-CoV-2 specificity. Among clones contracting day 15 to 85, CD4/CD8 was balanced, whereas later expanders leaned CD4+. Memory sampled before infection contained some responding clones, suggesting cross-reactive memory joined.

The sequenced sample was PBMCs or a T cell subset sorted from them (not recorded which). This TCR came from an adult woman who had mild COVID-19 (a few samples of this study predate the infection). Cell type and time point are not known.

The DNA of the CDR3 is TGTGCCAGTAGTATTTCTAGGGGTGAGCAGTTCTTC. It yields the protein CASSISRGEQFF. The rearrangement links TRBV19 to TRBJ2-1; a weak D match, TRBD1 (5 bases). Germline V CDR1 and CDR2: LNHDA, SQIVND (reference sequence). V gave up 3 bases and J gave up 9 bases, with 9 bases separating them. The CDR3 is 12 residues long. The entire variable domain, with the rest obtained from reference TRBV19 and TRBJ2-1, is as follows: DGGITQSPKYLFRKEGQNVTLSCEQNLNHDAMYWYRQDPGQGLRLIYYSQIVNDFQKGDIAEGYSVSREKKESFPLTVTSAQKNPTAFYLCASSISRGEQFFGPGTRLTVL.